This T cell receptor beta chain was sequenced during a study of OX40 agonist ivuxolimab in advanced cancers. Germline CDR1 MNHEY, CDR2 SVGAGI. V lost 6 bases and J lost 6, with 18 bases in between. The CDR3 is 15 amino acids. The protocol was immunoSEQ multiplex PCR, while the TCRdb copy is restricted to in-frame clones and leaves out a portion. This table holds approximately 75,000 clones, around 90% found once. The input for sequencing was CD4+ or CD8+ T cells sorted from blood, taken in a trial of the OX40 agonist ivuxolimab. This sequence was found in an adult with an advanced solid tumor such as melanoma, head and neck, liver or kidney cancer. The J gene is TRBJ2-1, the V gene TRBV6-5; D may be TRBD1 or TRBD2 (5 bases each). The CDR3 sequence is CASSLLAGWGNEQFF. In DNA, the CDR3 is TGTGCCAGCAGCCTTCTAGCAGGGTGGGGCAATGAGCAGTTCTTC.